This TCR beta chain was recorded in a study of regulatory T cells in long-lasting Graves disease. The germline CDR1 and CDR2 sequences are MDHEN and SYDVKM. V was shortened by 2 bases and J by 5 bases, with 19 bases between the two germline ends. The CDR3 totals 17 residues. Sample time point: persistent/refractory GD, antithyroid drugs over 5 years with positive TRAb. The TCR library was made from RNA that had been extracted from PBMCs in TRIzol. Arm-PCR with iRepertoire HTBI primers amplified the CDR3 regions for these TCR beta libraries. Using its own MiXCR run on the multiplex PCR reads, TCRdb lists one record per CDR3 protein. This repertoire shows 400,000 or so distinct CDR3 sequences, 23% found once; its top ten account for about a quarter.

The receptor comes from a female donor with Graves disease. The chain employs TRBV28 and TRBJ2-1, with a weak D call TRBD2 (5 bases). The sample here was peripheral blood mononuclear cells (PBMCs), taken when the disease was refractory, from a patient treated with antithyroid drugs. CDR3 protein: CASSLNSLGSLNNEQFF. As DNA, the CDR3 is TGTGCCAGCAGTTTAAACAGCCTAGGGAGCCTAAACAATGAGCAGTTCTTC.